Following are 26 T cell receptor beta chains from one sample sequenced in a study of blood T cell repertoires in COVID-19. Profiled with immunoSEQ multiplex PCR; TCRdb holds only in-frame clones, not every one. This table has 75,000 to 100,000 clones, approximately 88% appearing once. Sequenced material: peripheral blood. These receptors were collected from a man in his 70s with acute or convalescent COVID-19.

This rearrangement joins TRBV19 to TRBJ2-2, with D unclear. Germline V CDR1 and CDR2: LNHDA, SQIVND (reference sequence). The CDR3 length is 16 residues. V lost 3 bases, J lost 0 bases, and 11 bases lay in between. CDR3 sequence (DNA): TGTGCCAGTAGTATCCGAGCGAGCGCGAACACCGGGGAGCTGTTTTTT. It specifies CASSIRASANTGELFF.

This CDR3 is CASSWAGTSSYEQYF. CDR3 in DNA: TGCGCCAGCAGCTGGGCAGGAACGAGCTCCTACGAGCAGTACTTC. This chain links TRBV5-1 with TRBJ2-7; D ambiguous. Germline lookup yields CDR1 SGHRS and CDR2 YFSETQ. Deletions cut 3 bases from V and 0 bases from J, with 13 bases between. This CDR3 is 15 amino acids long.

V is TRBV7-2 and J is TRBJ1-1, with D unresolved. V was cut by 0 bases and J by 0 bases, with 8 bases left in between. The CDR3 totals 15 residues. The germline gives CDR1 SGHTA, CDR2 FQGNSA. CDR3 sequence (DNA): TGTGCCAGCAGCTTAGCGAGACAAATGAACACTGAAGCTTTCTTT. Translation gives CASSLARQMNTEAFF.

V usage is TRBV10-3 and J usage is TRBJ1-2; 8 bases align to TRBD1. Germline V lookup: CDR1 ENHRY, CDR2 SYGVKD. This CDR3 comprises 13 residues. V lost 10 bases to trimming and J lost 0 bases; unmatched junction nucleotides: 4. The CDR3 nucleotides are TGTGCCACCCTACAGGGGGCTAACTATGGCTACACCTTC. Protein sequence: CATLQGANYGYTF.

The chain employs TRBV7-9 and TRBJ1-5; the D gene is possibly TRBD1 (5 bases). Germline CDR1 reads SEHNR; CDR2 reads FQNEAQ (reference sequence). Trimming shortened V by 3 bases and J by 7 bases, and 16 bases separated the two germline ends. The CDR3 has 15 amino acids. CDR3 protein: CASSFGGGDGQPQHF. The CDR3 DNA reads TGTGCCAGCAGCTTTGGGGGAGGGGATGGCCAGCCCCAGCATTTT.

V and J are TRBV19 and TRBJ2-3; no clear D. Germline-derived CDR1 and CDR2 are LNHDA and SQIVND (reference sequence). The CDR3 is made up of 15 amino acids. The V gene lost 3 bases and the J gene lost 0 bases, with 10 bases spanning the gap. Written as DNA, the CDR3 is TGTGCCAGTAGTATTAGTAGAGTTAGCACAGATACGCAGTATTTT. Translating gives CASSISRVSTDTQYF.

J is TRBJ2-2 and V is TRBV11-2; tentative D call: TRBD2 (5 bases). Germline lookup yields CDR1 SGHAT and CDR2 FQNNGV. V gave up 5 bases and J gave up 6 bases, with 13 bases separating them. This CDR3 spans 14 amino acids. The chain's CDR3 is CASSPDRRAGELFF. The CDR3 DNA is TGTGCCAGCAGCCCCGATCGGCGGGCCGGGGAGCTGTTTTTT.

The V gene is TRBV5-4, the J gene TRBJ2-7, with TRBD1 matching over 7 bases. CDR1 SGHNT and CDR2 YYREEE come from the germline V gene (reference sequence). The CDR3 spans 15 residues. Trimming cost V 1 base and J 2 bases; bases outside gene matches: 6. The CDR3 DNA is TGTGCCAGCAGCTTGATCGGGACAGAGACCTACGAGCAGTACTTC. Its protein is CASSLIGTETYEQYF. Combining the CDR3 with reference TRBV5-4 and TRBJ2-7 gives the whole variable domain ETGVTQSPTHLIKTRGQQVTLRCSSQSGHNTVSWYQQALGQGPQFIFQYYREEENGRGNFPPRFSGLQFPNYSSELNVNALELDDSALYLCASSLIGTETYEQYFGPGTRLTVT.

The chain links TRBV11-2 to TRBJ1-1; no clear D gene. Trimming removed 5 bases at V and 4 bases at J, with 17 bases between. The length of the CDR3 is 15 residues. Germline V gives CDR1 SGHAT, CDR2 FQNNGV. CDR3 in DNA: TGTGCCAGCAGCGGACTCAGGACGGGAGGCACTGAAGCTTTCTTT. It encodes CASSGLRTGGTEAFF.

Points on this clone: One base away lies a much larger clone, so this may be a sequencing read error. The chain combines TRBV5-6 with TRBJ1-6, with TRBD1 matching 7 bases. CDR3 length equals 14 residues. Per germline, CDR1 SGHDT and CDR2 YYEEEE. The V segment lost 4 bases and the J segment 6 bases; nucleotides outside the gene matches: 4. As DNA, the CDR3 is TGTGCCAGCAGCCCCGGGACAGTTAATTCACCCCTCCACTTT. Protein product: CASSPGTVNSPLHF.

The CDR3 nucleotides read TGCGCCAGCAGCTCACAGGGGGACACTGAAGCTTTCTTT. This translates into CASSSQGDTEAFF. This sequence joins TRBV4-1 and TRBJ1-1; 8 bases align to TRBD1. Per the germline V gene, CDR1 is MGHRA and CDR2 is YSYEKL. The ends lost 5 bases at V and 3 bases at J; junction bases unmatched: 2. CDR3 length equals 13 residues.

The count of this clone is one. The CDR3 nucleotides read TGTGCCAGCAGCGCGACTAGCGGGGGATCGCAGTACTTC. Its protein product is CASSATSGGSQYF. This sequence joins TRBV9 and TRBJ2-7; TRBD2 matches 12 bases. V shed 3 bases and J 9 bases; nucleotides not matched to a gene: 4. Germline V gives CDR1 SGDLS, CDR2 YYNGEE. The CDR3 is 13 residues long.

With respect to this clone: One junction end disagrees with the germline gene, perhaps due to a read error. This sequence joins TRBV29-1 and TRBJ1-2; D remains unclear. The CDR3 consists of 12 residues. Per the germline V gene, CDR1 is SQVTM and CDR2 is ANQGSEA. The CDR3, as DNA: TGCAGCGTAGAAGACTCGTTCGGGGGCTACACCTTC. This codes for CSVEDSFGGYTF.

The rearrangement links TRBV10-3 to TRBJ2-5; weak D call: TRBD2 (5 bases). The germline V gene has CDR1 ENHRY and CDR2 SYGVKD. CDR3 size: 15 residues. With 0 bases removed from V and 3 bases from J, the gap between germline ends came to 11 bases. CDR3 in DNA: TGTGCCATCAGTGAGTCCCCCTACGGGGAAGAGACCCAGTACTTC. It specifies CAISESPYGEETQYF.

The chain is built from TRBV4-3 and TRBJ1-2; maybe TRBD1 (6 bases). V gave up 0 bases and J gave up 3 bases, with 11 bases separating them. The CDR3 runs 15 residues. Germline lookup yields CDR1 LGHNA and CDR2 YSLEER. DNA for the CDR3: TGCGCCAGCAGCCAAGATATACGGACAGACTATGGCTACACCTTC. Its protein product is CASSQDIRTDYGYTF.

V gene TRBV18 combines with J gene TRBJ2-3; the D is unclear. This CDR3 comprises 14 residues. Looked up from germline, CDR1 is KGHSH and CDR2 is LQKENI. Trimming pared 2 bases from V and 5 bases from J, leaving 11 bases between. CDR3 nucleotide sequence: TGTGCCAGCTCACCAGGTCCGACGGGAGATACGCAGTATTTT. Protein: CASSPGPTGDTQYF.

The chain employs TRBV21-1 and TRBJ1-1; the tabulated D call, TRBD1, remains unverified against the DNA. TRBV21-1 is marked as a pseudogene. CDR3 length: 15 residues. The CDR3 is CASSKAPQGNTEAFF. The CDR3 coding sequence is TGTGCCAGCAGCAAAGCCCCCCAGGGGAACACTGAAGCTTTCTTT.

The chain combines TRBV10-1 with TRBJ2-1; TRBD2 matches at 11 bases. Germline-derived CDR1 and CDR2 are WNHNN and SYGVQD (reference sequence). Unmatched junction bases numbered 7, after V lost 5 bases and J lost 4 bases. The CDR3 contains 16 residues. As DNA, the CDR3 is TGCGCCAGCAGTAAAAAACTAGCGGGAGAGTACAATGAGCAGTTCTTC. Translation gives CASSKKLAGEYNEQFF.

The chain combines TRBV5-5 with TRBJ2-7; no clear D. The CDR3 is 11 residues long. In germline, CDR1 is SGHKS, CDR2 YYEKEE (reference sequence). The V gene lost 0 bases and the J gene lost 5 bases, with 3 bases spanning the gap. CDR3 residues: CASSLVDEQYF. CDR3 bases: TGTGCCAGCAGCTTGGTCGACGAGCAGTACTTC.

The rearrangement joins TRBV7-2 to TRBJ2-1; D gene unclear. The germline V and J ends were trimmed by 0 bases and 9 bases, with 9 bases remaining between them. Germline V gene lookup returns CDR1 SGHTA and CDR2 FQGNSA. The CDR3 is 13 residues long. CDR3 in DNA: TGTGCCAGCAGCTTAGCGGAGAGCCGTGAGCAGTTCTTC. Protein: CASSLAESREQFF.

The chain uses TRBV4-3 and TRBJ2-1, with TRBD2 identical over 11 bases. The germline gives CDR1 LGHNA, CDR2 YSLEER. The CDR3 totals 15 residues. The V and J ends lost 5 bases and 3 bases, in that order; junction bases with no gene match: 3. CDR3 coding DNA: TGCGCCAGCAGCAACGGACTAGCGGGCTACAATGAGCAGTTCTTC. Amino acid sequence: CASSNGLAGYNEQFF.

The table lists this clone with a few counts. The chain carries TRBV4-3 and TRBJ2-3; 7 bases align to TRBD2. The length of the CDR3 is 17 residues. Germline assignment: CDR1 LGHNA and CDR2 YSLEER. After removal of 0 bases from V and 6 bases from J, the junction contained 12 bases not matched to a gene. The CDR3, as DNA: TGCGCCAGCAGCCAAGACCCTCAACCGGGGGGTGGGGATACGCAGTATTTT. Its protein product is CASSQDPQPGGGDTQYF.

The gene calls are TRBV4-3 and TRBJ2-7, with 11 bases aligning to TRBD2. This CDR3 is 15 amino acids long. Germline V gene data show CDR1 as LGHNA and CDR2 as YSLEER. V was pared by 8 bases and J by 4 bases, with 10 bases of the junction left unmatched. The CDR3 protein is CASGSLAGGKYEQYF. Here the CDR3 DNA reads TGCGCCAGCGGATCCTTAGCGGGAGGGAAATACGAGCAGTACTTC.

This clone was found a few times. This chain connects TRBV3-1 (or the pseudogene TRBV3-2) to TRBJ1-6; 7 positions match TRBD1. The germline V gene has CDR1 LGHDT and CDR2 YNNKEL (reference sequence). This CDR3 has 16 amino acids. V dropped 3 bases and J dropped 7; count of bases not matched to a gene: 9. CDR3 bases: TGTGCCAGCAGCCAGGCACCCGGACAGGCCAATTCACCCCTCCACTTT. Amino acid sequence: CASSQAPGQANSPLHF.

The CDR3 is CASSEPIDRGPHSYEQYF. CDR3 in DNA: TGTGCCAGCAGTGAGCCCATCGACAGGGGGCCCCACTCCTACGAGCAGTACTTC. This chain joins TRBV2 and TRBJ2-7; 10 bases fit TRBD1. This CDR3 region has 18 residues. Germline CDR1 SNHLY, CDR2 FYNNEI. The V and J ends lost 3 bases and 0 bases, in that order; junction bases with no gene match: 11.

The chain employs TRBV28 and TRBJ2-7; 7 positions match TRBD1. The junction had 7 bases not matched to a gene; V was cut back by 7 bases and J by 1 base. The CDR3 extends over 14 amino acids. Germline loops: CDR1 MDHEN, CDR2 SYDVKM. This CDR3 is CASNPTGTSYEQYF. CDR3 sequence (DNA): TGTGCCAGCAATCCGACAGGGACATCCTACGAGCAGTACTTC.